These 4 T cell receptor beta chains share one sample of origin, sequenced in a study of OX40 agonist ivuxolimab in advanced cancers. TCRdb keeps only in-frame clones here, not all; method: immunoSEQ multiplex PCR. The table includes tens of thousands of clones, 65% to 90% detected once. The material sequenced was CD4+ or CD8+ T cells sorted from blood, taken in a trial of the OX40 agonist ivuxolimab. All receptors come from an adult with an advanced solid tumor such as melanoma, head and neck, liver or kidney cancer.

The CDR3 reads CASSLGGAIFSSYNEQFF. In DNA form, the CDR3 reads TGTGCCAGCAGCTTAGGGGGGGCCATATTTAGCTCCTACAATGAGCAGTTCTTC. The genes are TRBV11-3 and TRBJ2-1; TRBD1 or TRBD2 may be the D gene (6 bases each). The CDR3 loop spans 18 amino acids. V was shortened by 1 base and J by 0 bases, with 16 bases between the two germline ends. Germline V gene lookup returns CDR1 SGHNT and CDR2 YENEEA.

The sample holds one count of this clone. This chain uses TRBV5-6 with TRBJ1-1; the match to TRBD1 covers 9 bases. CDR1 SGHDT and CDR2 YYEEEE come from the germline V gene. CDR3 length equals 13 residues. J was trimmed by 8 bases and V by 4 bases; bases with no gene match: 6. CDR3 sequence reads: CASSKTGGSEAFF. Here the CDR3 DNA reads TGTGCCAGCAGCAAGACAGGGGGAAGCGAAGCTTTCTTT.

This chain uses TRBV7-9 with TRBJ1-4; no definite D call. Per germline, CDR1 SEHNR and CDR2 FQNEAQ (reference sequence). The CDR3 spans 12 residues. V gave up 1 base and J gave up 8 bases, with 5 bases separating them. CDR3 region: CASSLGREKLFF. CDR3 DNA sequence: TGTGCCAGCAGCTTAGGACGGGAAAAACTGTTTTTT.

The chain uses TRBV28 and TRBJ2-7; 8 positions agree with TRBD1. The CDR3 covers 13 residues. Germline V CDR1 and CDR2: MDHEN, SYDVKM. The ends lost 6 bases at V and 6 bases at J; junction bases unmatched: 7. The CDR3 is CASSLGQGREQYF. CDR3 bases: TGTGCCAGCAGCCTAGGACAGGGTCGCGAGCAGTACTTC.